The 8 T cell receptor beta chains given below trace back to one sample, sequenced in a study of blood T cell repertoires in COVID-19. Assay: immunoSEQ multiplex PCR; the TCRdb copy retains only in-frame clones and omits some. The sample holds a few hundred thousand clones, about 88% seen once. The specimen sequenced was PBMCs or T cells enriched from blood (not recorded which). These receptors originate from a woman between 18 and 29 years old who had been exposed to COVID-19.

J is TRBJ1-2 and V is TRBV27; D is possibly TRBD1 (6 bases). This CDR3 comprises 14 residues. Germline values: CDR1 MNHEY, CDR2 SMNVEV (reference sequence). Between the trimmed V and J ends, which lost 4 bases and 0 bases, there was a span of 9 bases. The CDR3 DNA reads TGTGCCAGCAGTTCAGGGGAAGCTAACTATGGCTACACCTTC. Translation gives CASSSGEANYGYTF.

The chain recombines TRBV18 with TRBJ2-5, with 7 bases aligning to TRBD2. The CDR3 is 15 amino acids. The germline gives CDR1 KGHSH, CDR2 LQKENI. J gave up 2 bases and V 5 bases, and 8 bases lay outside the gene matches. The CDR3 protein is CASSLRGTKQETQYF. The DNA for the CDR3 is TGTGCCAGCTCATTGCGGGGGACCAAACAAGAGACCCAGTACTTC.

The rearrangement links TRBV7-8 to TRBJ1-2; maybe TRBD1 (5 bases). V lost 3 bases and J 4 bases, leaving 15 bases between the germline ends. Germline CDR1 SGHVS, CDR2 FQNEAQ. This CDR3 is 15 amino acids long. CDR3 protein: CASSFLGHGSYGYTF. CDR3 nucleotides: TGTGCCAGCAGCTTCTTGGGGCACGGGTCCTATGGCTACACCTTC.

In regard to this clone: Different DNA sequences within this sample yield the same CDR3. J is TRBJ2-7 and V is TRBV18; 11 nucleotides match TRBD1. CDR1 and CDR2 from the germline V gene are KGHSH and LQKENI. Trimming removed 6 bases from V and 3 bases from J; junction bases left unmatched: 4. This CDR3 has 14 residues. The CDR3 sequence is CASSPGTGGYEQYF. For the CDR3, the DNA is TGTGCCAGCTCCCCTGGGACAGGGGGCTACGAGCAGTACTTC. Looking up the rest from reference TRBV18 and TRBJ2-7 gives the full variable domain: NAGVMQNPRHLVRRRGQEARLRCSPMKGHSHVYWYRQLPEEGLKFMVYLQKENIIDESGMPKERFSAEFPKEGPSILRIQQVVRGDSAAYFCASSPGTGGYEQYFGPGTRLTVT.

V is TRBV9 and J is TRBJ1-2; possible D gene TRBD1, 5 bases. Looked up from germline, CDR1 is SGDLS and CDR2 is YYNGEE. Deletions cut 4 bases from V and 7 bases from J, with 17 bases between. The CDR3 is 14 residues long. CDR3 bases: TGTGCCAGCAGCCCTGCCTTACAGGAGGGTGGCTACACCTTC. Translating gives CASSPALQEGGYTF.

J is TRBJ2-7 and V is TRBV28; TRBD1 is a possible D gene (6 bases). The CDR3 is made up of 14 amino acids. Trimming took 8 bases from V and 2 from J, leaving 16 bases between them. The germline V gene has CDR1 MDHEN and CDR2 SYDVKM. The CDR3, as DNA: TGTGCCAGCGCAGGGGTCCTTGGTACCTACGAGCAGTACTTC. Its translation: CASAGVLGTYEQYF.

The V call is TRBV3-1 (or the pseudogene TRBV3-2), the J call TRBJ2-3; 9 bases match TRBD2. The trim removed 4 bases at V and 0 bases at J, leaving 5 bases unmatched. This CDR3 comprises 16 residues. CDR1 is LGHDT and CDR2 is YNNKEL in the germline V gene (reference sequence). The CDR3 reads CASSPLAGASTDTQYF. The CDR3 DNA reads as TGTGCCAGCAGCCCCTTAGCGGGAGCAAGCACAGATACGCAGTATTTT.

The V gene is TRBV5-8, the J gene TRBJ1-2, with D tentatively TRBD1 (5 bases). Trimming cost V 0 bases and J 3 bases, with 12 bases left between them. Germline lookup yields CDR1 SGHTS and CDR2 YDEGEE. The CDR3 covers 15 residues. The CDR3 sequence is CASSLEVGLDYGYTF. The DNA of the CDR3 is TGTGCCAGCAGCTTGGAAGTGGGGCTTGACTATGGCTACACCTTC.